The rows below give T cell receptor beta chains drawn from one sample of a study of blood T cell repertoires in COVID-19. Clones were sequenced by immunoSEQ multiplex PCR, and TCRdb holds only the in-frame ones, with some missing. There are about 190,000 clones in the sample; approximately 79% occur only once, and approximately 15% lies in the top ten. Sample: peripheral blood. The receptors derive from a man aged 50 or older who had recovered from COVID-19. Each CDR3 is given with its conserved first and last residue. D genes are given only for firm matches. For some rows the clone size is stated as once, few or many, or as a class when expanded; others skip it.

D gene,V gene,J gene,clone size,CDR3 protein,CDR3 DNA
.,TRBV5-1,TRBJ2-2,.,CASSLVQDYTGELFF,TGCGCCAGCAGCTTGGTGCAGGATTACACCGGGGAGCTGTTTTTT
TRBD1,TRBV30,TRBJ2-5,.,CAWGEGQGAAETQYF,TGTGCCTGGGGTGAGGGACAGGGGGCCGCGGAGACCCAGTACTTC
.,TRBV15,TRBJ1-1,.,CATSRDAGDTEAFF,TGTGCCACCAGCAGAGATGCGGGGGACACTGAAGCTTTCTTT
.,TRBV7-8,TRBJ1-6,once,CASSSTKRQVFYNSPLHF,TGTGCCAGCAGCTCCACCAAACGACAGGTCTTTTATAATTCACCCCTCCACTTT
.,TRBV19,TRBJ1-4,.,CASSMTRTNEKLFF,TGTGCCAGTAGTATGACAAGAACTAATGAAAAACTGTTTTTT
TRBD2,TRBV6-4,TRBJ2-2,few,CASRSGRTGELFF,TGTGCCAGCAGGTCCGGGAGGACCGGGGAGCTGTTTTTT
.,TRBV2,TRBJ1-1,.,CASSVRDKQAFF,TGTGCCAGCAGTGTCCGGGACAAACAAGCTTTCTTT
.,TRBV19,TRBJ1-1,few,CASSQVKDTEAFF,TGTGCCAGTAGCCAGGTTAAAGACACTGAAGCTTTCTTT
.,TRBV13,TRBJ1-1,once,CASSLTGRSTEAFF,TGTGCCAGCAGCTTAACGGGTCGGAGCACTGAAGCTTTCTTT
.,TRBV10-3,TRBJ1-2,once,CAISKDSDPHGYTF,TGTGCCATCAGTAAGGACTCCGACCCACATGGCTACACCTTC
TRBD2,TRBV11-2,TRBJ2-7,.,CASRSGRASQQYF,TGTGCCAGCAGAAGCGGGAGGGCCTCCCAGCAGTACTTC
TRBD1,TRBV7-2,TRBJ1-6,.,CASSLKGAGSPLHF,TGTGCCAGCAGCTTAAAGGGGGCTGGGTCACCCCTCCACTTT
.,TRBV11-2,TRBJ2-3,.,CASSLVVARDTQYF,TGTGCCAGCAGCTTAGTGGTTGCGAGAGATACGCAGTATTTT
TRBD1,TRBV7-8,TRBJ2-5,.,CASSSGTVQETQYF,TGTGCCAGCAGCTCAGGGACAGTCCAAGAGACCCAGTACTTC
.,TRBV7-9,TRBJ2-6,.,CASSLAFGQGRGGANVLTF,TGTGCCAGCAGCTTAGCTTTCGGGCAGGGGAGAGGTGGGGCCAACGTCCTGACTTTC
.,TRBV19,TRBJ2-7,.,CASSIGGTYSYEQYF,TGTGCCAGTAGTATTGGCGGTACCTACTCCTACGAGCAGTACTTC
.,TRBV6-2/TRBV6-3,TRBJ1-5,.,CASSYRTGWQPQHF,TGTGCCAGCAGTTATCGCACGGGTTGGCAGCCCCAGCATTTT
TRBD2,TRBV11-2,TRBJ2-2,.,CASSPIGGVSTGELFF,TGTGCCAGCAGCCCCATCGGGGGGGTGAGCACCGGGGAGCTGTTTTTT
TRBD1,TRBV28,TRBJ2-7,.,CASSRPWDRVLYEQYF,TGTGCCAGCAGCCGTCCCTGGGACAGGGTGCTCTACGAGCAGTACTTC
.,TRBV27,TRBJ2-7,.,CAPSPQGDHYEQYF,TGTGCCCCCTCGCCCCAAGGAGATCACTACGAGCAGTACTTC
.,TRBV24-1,TRBJ2-1,.,CATSDARGEQFF,TGTGCCACCAGTGACGCACGAGGAGAGCAGTTCTTC
.,TRBV3-1/TRBV3-2,TRBJ2-1,.,CASSPHLGTKSSYNEQFF,TGTGCCAGCAGCCCCCACCTAGGTACTAAGAGCTCCTACAATGAGCAGTTCTTC
.,TRBV28,TRBJ2-2,.,CASSREYGELFF,TGTGCCAGCAGCAGGGAATACGGGGAGCTGTTTTTT
TRBD1,TRBV28,TRBJ1-2,.,CASSLTGQGFGYTF,TGTGCCAGCAGTCTAACGGGACAGGGCTTTGGCTACACCTTC
TRBD1,TRBV6-6,TRBJ1-4,.,CASNADRGREKLFF,TGTGCCAGCAATGCGGACAGGGGGCGAGAAAAACTGTTTTTT
TRBD1,TRBV7-3,TRBJ1-1,.,CASSPSRDSMNTEAFF,TGTGCCAGCAGCCCGTCCCGGGACAGCATGAACACTGAAGCTTTCTTT
.,TRBV9,TRBJ2-4,.,CASSVGGENIQYF,TGTGCCAGCAGCGTAGGCGGAGAAAACATTCAGTACTTC
.,TRBV7-2,TRBJ2-6,.,CASSSGGANVLTF,TGTGCCAGCAGCTCCGGGGGGGCCAACGTCCTGACTTTC
.,TRBV19,TRBJ1-2,few,CASSFGSDPLNYGYTF,TGTGCCAGTAGTTTTGGCAGCGACCCGCTTAACTATGGCTACACCTTC
TRBD1,TRBV11-2,TRBJ1-2,.,CASSRTGRLGGYTF,TGTGCCAGCAGCAGGACAGGGCGGCTCGGTGGCTACACCTTC
.,TRBV4-1,TRBJ2-1,.,CASSPKRGNEQFF,TGCGCCAGCAGTCCTAAAAGGGGGAATGAGCAGTTCTTC
.,TRBV28,TRBJ2-3,.,CASSPDGGDTQYF,TGTGCCAGCAGTCCGGACGGGGGAGATACGCAGTATTTT
TRBD1,TRBV19,TRBJ2-2,few,CASSRQGSFATGELFF,TGTGCCAGTAGTAGACAGGGGTCGTTCGCCACCGGGGAGCTGTTTTTT
.,TRBV30,TRBJ1-3,few,CASLKSGSLSSGNTIYF,TGTGCCTCCCTAAAGTCGGGGTCGCTTAGCTCTGGAAACACCATATATTTT
TRBD1,TRBV5-1,TRBJ1-2,.,CASRTGTEYGYTF,TGCGCCAGCAGGACCGGGACAGAATATGGCTACACCTTC
.,TRBV19,TRBJ1-2,once,CASRGRESYGYTF,TGTGCCAGTAGAGGCAGGGAATCCTATGGCTACACCTTC
TRBD1,TRBV2,TRBJ1-4,.,CASGDRDPNEKLFF,TGTGCCAGCGGCGACAGGGACCCTAATGAAAAACTGTTTTTT
TRBD1,TRBV28,TRBJ1-5,.,CASSFGTGEGQPQHF,TGTGCCAGCAGTTTCGGGACAGGGGAAGGTCAGCCCCAGCATTTT
.,TRBV3-1/TRBV3-2,TRBJ2-7,.,CASQPEGLYEQYF,TGTGCCAGCCAACCGGAGGGCCTGTACGAGCAGTACTTC
.,TRBV7-3,TRBJ2-1,few,CASSPTTPGSEQFF,TGTGCCAGCAGCCCAACCACCCCGGGATCTGAGCAGTTCTTC
TRBD1,TRBV6-2/TRBV6-3,TRBJ2-2,.,CASSPKGRGQGYQGGELFF,TGTGCCAGCAGCCCTAAGGGCCGGGGACAGGGTTATCAAGGCGGGGAGCTGTTTTTT
.,TRBV5-6,TRBJ1-5,.,CASSQGRYSNQPQHF,TGTGCCAGCAGTCAGGGAAGATATAGCAATCAGCCCCAGCATTTT
.,TRBV19,TRBJ2-1,.,CASSIRVEPKVAEQFF,TGTGCCAGTAGTATACGGGTGGAGCCGAAAGTGGCTGAGCAGTTCTTC
TRBD1,TRBV19,TRBJ1-5,.,CASSIGQGRFSQPQHF,TGTGCCAGTAGTATAGGACAGGGTCGTTTTAGTCAGCCCCAGCATTTT
.,TRBV6-4,TRBJ2-1,.,CASSPQGFSYNEQFF,TGTGCCAGCAGCCCCCAGGGGTTCTCCTACAATGAGCAGTTCTTC